One and the same sample provided the 21 T cell receptor beta chains below, sequenced in a study of blood T cell repertoires in COVID-19. Profiled with immunoSEQ multiplex PCR; TCRdb holds only in-frame clones, not every one. The table records 60,000 to 75,000 clones, roughly 70% of them present only once. Sequencing was performed on PBMCs or T cells enriched from blood (not recorded which). The source of these receptors is a woman between 55 and 75 years old who had been exposed to COVID-19.

The chain links TRBV7-6 to TRBJ1-3, with D perhaps matching TRBD1 (6 bases). V lost 0 bases and J lost 5, with 23 bases in between. Germline V gene sequence: CDR1 SGHVS, CDR2 FNYEAQ. The CDR3 spans 19 residues. CDR3 in DNA: TGTGCCAGCAGCTTAGCGTCGATAAGTGGGACACTAAAAAGAAACACCATATATTTT. This gives the protein CASSLASISGTLKRNTIYF. The full variable domain, with the rest looked up from reference TRBV7-6 and TRBJ1-3, is GAGVSQSPRYKVTKRGQDVALRCDPISGHVSLYWYRQALGQGPEFLTYFNYEAQQDKSGLPNDRFSAERPEGSISTLTIQRTEQRDSAMYRCASSLASISGTLKRNTIYFGEGSWLTVV.

V usage is TRBV27 and J usage is TRBJ1-1; TRBD1 aligns across 7 bases. From germline, CDR1 is MNHEY and CDR2 SMNVEV (reference sequence). The CDR3 sequence is 14 residues long. V dropped 3 bases and J dropped 4; count of bases not matched to a gene: 5. CDR3 sequence: CASSFRGGGTEAFF. The DNA for the CDR3 is TGTGCCAGCAGTTTTAGAGGGGGCGGCACTGAAGCTTTCTTT.

This clone was detected a few times. This rearrangement joins TRBV19 to TRBJ1-1; D unresolved. Per germline, CDR1 LNHDA and CDR2 SQIVND (reference sequence). CDR3 length equals 13 residues. V was shortened by 5 bases and J by 3 bases, with 10 bases between the two germline ends. CDR3 residues: CASSFDGYTEAFF. As DNA, the CDR3 is TGTGCCAGTAGTTTTGACGGGTACACTGAAGCTTTCTTT.

The chain couples TRBV30 to TRBJ1-1, with 8 positions matching TRBD1. This CDR3 is built from 12 residues. Germline V gene sequence: CDR1 GTSNPN, CDR2 SVGIG (reference sequence). Trimming cost V 7 bases and J 5 bases; bases outside gene matches: 6. The CDR3 DNA reads as TGTGCCTCCGGACAGGGAAGGACTGAAGCTTTCTTT. This codes for CASGQGRTEAFF.

The chain joins TRBV5-1 to TRBJ1-1; 7 bases map to TRBD1. The germline V gene has CDR1 SGHRS and CDR2 YFSETQ. Germline trimming cut 6 bases from V and 6 bases from J; bases unmatched to any gene: 11. This CDR3 is 14 amino acids long. The CDR3 region is CASIPSTGLAEAFF. CDR3 DNA: TGCGCCAGCATTCCATCGACAGGGCTTGCTGAAGCTTTCTTT. The whole variable domain, remainder taken from reference TRBV5-1 and TRBJ1-1, is KAGVTQTPRYLIKTRGQQVTLSCSPISGHRSVSWYQQTPGQGLQFLFEYFSETQRNKGNFPGRFSGRQFSNSRSEMNVSTLELGDSALYLCASIPSTGLAEAFFGQGTRLTVV.

This clone showed up just a few times. V gene TRBV24-1 combines with J gene TRBJ2-7; TRBD1 matches 7 bases. The CDR3 loop spans 13 amino acids. J gave up 7 bases and V 4 bases, and 6 bases lay outside the gene matches. The germline V gene has CDR1 KGHDR and CDR2 SFDVKD. CDR3 sequence reads: CATSDSDREEQYF. The CDR3 DNA is TGTGCCACCAGTGACTCTGACAGGGAGGAGCAGTACTTC.

This clone occurred a few times. The chain combines TRBV27 with TRBJ2-1; 9 nucleotides match TRBD2. Germline loops: CDR1 MNHEY, CDR2 SMNVEV (reference sequence). After removal of 5 bases from V and 7 bases from J, the junction contained 6 bases not matched to a gene. The CDR3 sequence is 14 residues long. CDR3 loop: CASSTSGWGNEQFF. The DNA for the CDR3 is TGTGCCAGCAGTACTAGCGGGTGGGGGAATGAGCAGTTCTTC.

The chain couples TRBV15 to TRBJ1-3; possible D gene TRBD1, 5 bases. Between the trimmed V and J ends, which lost 5 bases and 1 base, there was a span of 12 bases. The germline gives CDR1 LNHNV, CDR2 YYDKDF (reference sequence). CDR3 length: 15 residues. CDR3 sequence: CATSPRVKSGNTIYF. DNA for the CDR3: TGTGCCACCAGCCCCAGGGTAAAGTCTGGAAACACCATATATTTT.

The V call is TRBV5-1, the J call TRBJ2-7; D perhaps matches TRBD2 (5 bases). Trimming left V 4 bases short and J 6 bases short, with 14 bases between. Germline CDR1 SGHRS, CDR2 YFSETQ. The CDR3 has 13 residues. In DNA form, the CDR3 reads TGCGCCAGCAGCCGTGAGGGTGGCGGCGAGCAGTACTTC. Amino acid sequence: CASSREGGGEQYF.

This chain joins TRBV4-3 and TRBJ2-7; D may be TRBD1 (6 bases). V dropped 1 base and J dropped 2 bases, with 9 bases sitting between them. This CDR3 is 14 amino acids long. CDR1 and CDR2 (germline): LGHNA, YSLEER. CDR3 nucleotide sequence: TGCGCCAGCAGCCAAGCCAGGGGACCCTACGAGCAGTACTTC. This encodes CASSQARGPYEQYF.

The chain joins TRBV3-1 (or the pseudogene TRBV3-2) to TRBJ2-2; 8 bases match TRBD2. V shed 5 bases and J 4 bases; nucleotides not matched to a gene: 3. CDR3 length: 14 amino acids. The germline CDR1 and CDR2 sequences are LGHDT and YNNKEL (reference sequence). The CDR3 coding sequence is TGTGCCAGCAGCTCGAGCGGGAGCACCGGGGAGCTGTTTTTT. Its translation: CASSSSGSTGELFF.

The chain carries TRBV18 and TRBJ2-6; a possible D gene is TRBD1 (5 bases). From germline, CDR1 is KGHSH and CDR2 LQKENI. V was clipped by 3 bases and J by 0 bases, with 18 bases between them. This CDR3 contains 19 residues. The CDR3 region has the DNA TGTGCCAGCTCACCTAGGTCCAATGGACAAACCTCTGGGGCCAACGTCCTGACTTTC. Protein sequence: CASSPRSNGQTSGANVLTF.

This clone turned up a few times. The identical CDR3 is also encoded by other nucleotide sequences in the sample. This rearrangement joins TRBV7-3 to TRBJ2-2; 9 nucleotides match TRBD2. There are 15 residues in the CDR3. From germline, CDR1 is SGHTA and CDR2 FQGTGA. V shed 5 bases and J 7 bases; nucleotides not matched to a gene: 8. The CDR3 sequence is CASSLAGGPDGELFF. The CDR3, as DNA: TGTGCCAGCAGCCTCGCGGGGGGGCCCGACGGGGAGCTGTTTTTT.

This chain links TRBV28 with TRBJ2-1; the D gene is possibly TRBD2 (6 bases). The CDR3 has 14 amino acids. V lost 3 bases and J 3 bases, leaving 9 bases between the germline ends. The germline V gene has CDR1 MDHEN and CDR2 SYDVKM. The CDR3 region is CASSFEGLYNEQFF. DNA for the CDR3: TGTGCCAGCAGTTTCGAGGGACTCTACAATGAGCAGTTCTTC. Looking up the rest from reference TRBV28 and TRBJ2-1 gives the full variable domain: DVKVTQSSRYLVKRTGEKVFLECVQDMDHENMFWYRQDPGLGLRLIYFSYDVKMKEKGDIPEGYSVSREKKERFSLILESASTNQTSMYLCASSFEGLYNEQFFGPGTRLTVL.

The chain couples TRBV6-1 to TRBJ1-6; D remains ambiguous. V dropped 1 base and J dropped 4 bases, with 8 bases sitting between them. From germline, CDR1 is MNHNS and CDR2 SASEGT. This CDR3 has 15 residues. The DNA of the CDR3 is TGTGCCAGCAGTGAAGGGTGGAGTTATAATTCACCCCTCCACTTT. This translates into CASSEGWSYNSPLHF.

This clone was detected many times. This chain joins TRBV6-1 and TRBJ1-4, with a weak D call TRBD1 (5 bases). Germline V CDR1 and CDR2: MNHNS, SASEGT. CDR3 length equals 17 residues. The V gene lost 0 bases and the J gene lost 2 bases, with 13 bases spanning the gap. This chain's CDR3 is CASSEARSGRTNEKLFF. The CDR3 DNA reads TGTGCCAGCAGTGAAGCGAGGTCAGGGCGCACTAATGAAAAACTGTTTTTT.

This clone has more than one count but fewer than ten. This sequence joins TRBV27 and TRBJ2-7, with 10 bases fitting TRBD2. Germline V gives CDR1 MNHEY, CDR2 SMNVEV (reference sequence). This CDR3 region has 15 residues. The J segment lost 3 bases and the V segment lost 2 bases, leaving 4 bases of the junction unmatched. CDR3 DNA sequence: TGTGCCAGCAGTTTACAAGCGGGAGGGCTCTACGAGCAGTACTTC. Translation gives CASSLQAGGLYEQYF.

The chain is built from TRBV19 and TRBJ2-5; no definite D call. In germline, CDR1 is LNHDA, CDR2 SQIVND (reference sequence). The CDR3 runs 14 residues. V lost 1 base and J lost 4, with 10 bases in between. CDR3 DNA: TGTGCCAGTAGTATAGTAGGAGATCCAGAGACCCAGTACTTC. It specifies CASSIVGDPETQYF.

The V call is TRBV28, the J call TRBJ1-5; 7 bases agree with TRBD1. The length of the CDR3 is 15 residues. V lost 4 bases, J lost 3 bases, and 6 bases stayed unmatched. Per germline, CDR1 MDHEN and CDR2 SYDVKM. CDR3 sequence: CASSSSGTANQPQHF. The CDR3 region has the DNA TGTGCCAGCAGTTCTTCCGGGACAGCCAATCAGCCCCAGCATTTT.

The chain uses TRBV5-1 and TRBJ1-1, with a tentative D call TRBD1 (5 bases). V gave up 4 bases and J gave up 1 base, with 8 bases separating them. Looked up from germline, CDR1 is SGHRS and CDR2 is YFSETQ. CDR3 length: 13 residues. The CDR3 sequence is CASSIDRNTEAFF. The CDR3 DNA reads as TGCGCCAGCAGCATCGACAGGAACACTGAAGCTTTCTTT.

Details on this clone: The junction differs from germline at one of its ends, possibly a read error. The V call is TRBV7-7, the J call TRBJ2-2, with 8 bases lining up with TRBD2. This CDR3 comprises 19 residues. CDR1 and CDR2 (germline): SSHAT, FNYEAQ (reference sequence). In DNA, the CDR3 is TGTGCTAGCAGCTTACGTATAGGGAGCGGGAGCTCTAACACCGGGGAGCTGTTTTTT. Encoded protein: CASSLRIGSGSSNTGELFF.